This T cell receptor (beta chain) was captured in a study of ipilimumab plus nivolumab after autologous stem cell transplantation. The table came from immunoSEQ multiplex PCR; TCRdb's copy has only in-frame clones and leaves some out. The table shows under 5,000 clones, with more than 65% occurring only once. By sample fraction, this clone is large. Trimming took 1 base from V and 8 from J, leaving 14 bases between them. The CDR3 has 14 amino acids. CDR1 LNHDA and CDR2 SQIVND come from the germline V gene (reference sequence). Checkpoint therapy with ipilimumab 1 mg/kg began 14 to 28 days after transplant.

This rearrangement joins TRBV19 to TRBJ1-2; perhaps TRBD1 as D (6 bases). This sequence was found in a male donor with multiple myeloma. This specimen was PBMCs, taken in a trial of ipilimumab plus nivolumab as post-transplant consolidation. The CDR3 reads CASSIATGQGGYTF. Here the CDR3 DNA reads TGTGCCAGTAGTATAGCCACGGGACAAGGGGGCTACACCTTC.